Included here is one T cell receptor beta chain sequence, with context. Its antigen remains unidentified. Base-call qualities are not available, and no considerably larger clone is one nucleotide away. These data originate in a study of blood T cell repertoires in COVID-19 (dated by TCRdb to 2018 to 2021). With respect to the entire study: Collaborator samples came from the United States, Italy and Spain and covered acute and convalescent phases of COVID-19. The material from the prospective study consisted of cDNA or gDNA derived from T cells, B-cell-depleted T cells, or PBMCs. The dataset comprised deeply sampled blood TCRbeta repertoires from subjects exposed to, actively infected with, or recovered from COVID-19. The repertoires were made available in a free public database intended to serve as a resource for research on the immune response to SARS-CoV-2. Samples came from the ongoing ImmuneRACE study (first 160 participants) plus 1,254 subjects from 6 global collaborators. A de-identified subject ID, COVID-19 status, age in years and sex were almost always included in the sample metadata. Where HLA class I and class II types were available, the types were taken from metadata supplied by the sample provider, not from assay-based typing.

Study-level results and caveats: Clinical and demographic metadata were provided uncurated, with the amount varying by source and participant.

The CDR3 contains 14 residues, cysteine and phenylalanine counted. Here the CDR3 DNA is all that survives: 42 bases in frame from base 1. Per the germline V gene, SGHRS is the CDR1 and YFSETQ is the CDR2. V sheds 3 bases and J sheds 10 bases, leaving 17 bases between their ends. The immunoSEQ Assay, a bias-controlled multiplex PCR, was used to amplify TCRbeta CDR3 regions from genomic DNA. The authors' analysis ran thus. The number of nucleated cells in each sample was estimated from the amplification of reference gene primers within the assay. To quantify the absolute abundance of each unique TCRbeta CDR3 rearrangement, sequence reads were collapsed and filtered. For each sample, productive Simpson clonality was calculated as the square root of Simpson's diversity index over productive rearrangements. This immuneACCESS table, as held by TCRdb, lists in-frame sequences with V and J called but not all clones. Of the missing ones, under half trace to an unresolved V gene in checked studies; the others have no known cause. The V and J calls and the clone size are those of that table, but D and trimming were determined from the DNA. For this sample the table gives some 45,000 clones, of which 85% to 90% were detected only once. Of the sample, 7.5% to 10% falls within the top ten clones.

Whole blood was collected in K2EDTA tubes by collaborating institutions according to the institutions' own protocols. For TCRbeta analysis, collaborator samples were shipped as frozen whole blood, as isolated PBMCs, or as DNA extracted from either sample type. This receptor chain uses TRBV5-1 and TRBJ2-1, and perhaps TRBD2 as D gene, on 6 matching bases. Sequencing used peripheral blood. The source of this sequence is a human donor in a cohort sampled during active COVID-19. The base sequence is TGCGCCAGCAGCTACGGGGACTTGGGGACGGAGCAGTTCTTC. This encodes CASSYGDLGTEQFF.